The TCR beta chain described here comes from a study of Graves' ophthalmopathy and Graves' hyperthyroidism. Study-wide context: Peripheral blood sampling occurred at initial diagnosis, before any treatment.

Per germline, CDR1 LGHNT and CDR2 FRNRAP. The CDR3 totals 14 residues. Trimming removed 4 bases from V and 6 bases from J, with 12 bases in between. The authors amplified TCR beta CDR3 regions from RNA transcripts. Second-round multiplex PCR came after a first-round RT-PCR that employed HTBI primers. Each CDR3 protein gets one entry after TCRdb re-called the multiplex PCR reads with MiXCR. Of about 640,000 distinct CDR3 sequences listed, just over 40% are singletons. This clonotype has just a few counts. The receptor comes from an adult man with Graves' ophthalmopathy. Sequenced input: peripheral blood. J is TRBJ2-2 and V is TRBV12-5; possibly TRBD2 for D (5 bases). CDR3 coding DNA: TGTGCTAGTGGTTCGCACGGAGGAGCCGGGGAGCTGTTTTTT. This translates into CASGSHGGAGELFF.